Each of the 2 T cell receptor beta chains below was sequenced from the same sample in a study of response to subunit inactivated influenza vaccine. In TCRdb, the RT-PCR reads were re-called with MiXCR into one record per CDR3 protein. The data hold about 570,000 distinct CDR3 sequences, with over 9% observed a single time. The sample was also linked to a second study, of T cells expressing NK-cell markers. That source notes: As the method of synthesis, 5'RACE template switching with UMIs yielded TCR beta cDNA.

Sample: PBMCs from blood, taken on the day of vaccination. The receptors derive from a man aged 45 to 65 who received an inactivated influenza vaccine.

This clonotype was seen at least ten times. The V call is TRBV6-5, the J call TRBJ2-7, with a weak D call TRBD2 (6 bases). The ends were cut back, 1 base at V and 2 bases at J, with 18 bases in the middle. The CDR3 sequence is 17 residues long. Per germline, CDR1 MNHEY and CDR2 SVGAGI. The CDR3 DNA reads TGTGCCAGCAGTTACTTCTCAACAAGGGGAGGACCCTACGAGCAGTACTTC. It encodes CASSYFSTRGGPYEQYF.

This clonotype has more than one count but fewer than ten. This sequence joins TRBV27 and TRBJ2-4, with 9 bases aligning to TRBD2. CDR1 MNHEY and CDR2 SMNVEV come from the germline V gene (reference sequence). Trimming removed 5 bases from V and 4 bases from J; junction bases left unmatched: 0. CDR3 length: 13 residues. CDR3: CASSTSGKNIQYF. CDR3 DNA: TGTGCCAGCAGTACTAGCGGGAAAAACATTCAGTACTTC.